One sample yielded the 24 T cell receptor beta chains listed below, sequenced in a study of blood T cell repertoires in COVID-19. The assay was immunoSEQ multiplex PCR, and TCRdb's table has in-frame clones only and misses some. The sample consists of around 35,000 clones, more than 90% of them appearing once. The sequenced sample consisted of peripheral blood. These receptors all stem from a human donor in a cohort sampled during active COVID-19.

The V and J genes are TRBV5-1 and TRBJ2-1, with 8 bases matching TRBD1. V lost 0 bases, J lost 7 bases, and 6 bases stayed unmatched. The CDR3 is 15 residues long. Looked up from germline, CDR1 is SGHRS and CDR2 is YFSETQ. Here the CDR3 reads CASSLGGQVSNEQFF. As DNA, the CDR3 is TGCGCCAGCAGCTTGGGGGGACAGGTATCAAATGAGCAGTTCTTC.

V is TRBV28 and J is TRBJ2-1, with 13 bases aligning to TRBD2. The ends lost 6 bases at V and 15 bases at J; junction bases unmatched: 17. CDR1 MDHEN and CDR2 SYDVKM come from the germline V gene. This CDR3 is built from 16 residues. The CDR3 DNA follows: TGTGCCAGCAGCCGGACCGGGACTAGCGGGATCAGGGGGTCGTTCTTC. Its translation: CASSRTGTSGIRGSFF.

This clone was detected only once. The gene calls are TRBV28 and TRBJ2-1, with D maybe TRBD2 (6 bases). CDR1 and CDR2 (germline): MDHEN, SYDVKM. With 5 bases removed from V and 9 bases from J, the gap between germline ends came to 11 bases. This CDR3 region has 12 residues. As DNA, the CDR3 is TGTGCCAGCAGTGCGGGACTCACTGAGCAGTTCTTC. Its translation is CASSAGLTEQFF. The variable domain in full, with the rest retrieved from reference TRBV28 and TRBJ2-1, is DVKVTQSSRYLVKRTGEKVFLECVQDMDHENMFWYRQDPGLGLRLIYFSYDVKMKEKGDIPEGYSVSREKKERFSLILESASTNQTSMYLCASSAGLTEQFFGPGTRLTVL.

The chain joins TRBV28 to TRBJ2-1, with TRBD2 matching over 10 bases. Losses at the gene ends were 5 bases for V and 6 bases for J; bases not matched to a gene: 7. Germline values: CDR1 MDHEN, CDR2 SYDVKM. The CDR3 has 15 amino acids. Here the CDR3 reads CASSQTSGIFNEQFF. In nucleotides, the CDR3 is TGTGCCAGCAGTCAAACTAGCGGGATTTTCAATGAGCAGTTCTTC.

The gene calls are TRBV11-1 and TRBJ1-1; 9 nucleotides line up with TRBD1. There are 14 residues in the CDR3. Germline V lookup: CDR1 SGHAT, CDR2 FQDESV (reference sequence). The V and J ends lost 3 bases and 10 bases, in that order; junction bases with no gene match: 9. Here the CDR3 DNA reads TGTGCCAGCAGCTTCGGGGGACAGGGACGTGGAGCTTTCTTT. It yields the protein CASSFGGQGRGAFF.

This chain joins TRBV28 and TRBJ2-3, with 9 bases lining up with TRBD2. V shed 6 bases and J 2 bases; nucleotides not matched to a gene: 3. CDR3 length equals 14 residues. CDR1 MDHEN and CDR2 SYDVKM come from the germline V gene. CDR3 residues: CASRAGGVTDTQYF. The DNA of the CDR3 is TGTGCCAGCAGAGCGGGAGGAGTCACAGATACGCAGTATTTT.

V gene TRBV5-1 combines with J gene TRBJ1-4; D call uncertain. The CDR3 is 14 residues long. V shed 0 bases and J shed 3 bases, with 6 bases lying between them. The germline V gene has CDR1 SGHRS and CDR2 YFSETQ. CDR3 nucleotides: TGCGCCAGCAGCTTGGGAGGTGCTAATGAAAAACTGTTTTTT. As protein: CASSLGGANEKLFF.

This chain uses TRBV27 with TRBJ2-1, with 7 nucleotides matching TRBD1. The CDR3 runs 15 residues. Germline CDR1 and CDR2: MNHEY and SMNVEV (reference sequence). The V and J ends lost 6 bases and 0 bases, in that order; junction bases with no gene match: 5. CDR3 bases: TGTGCCAGCAGGTTACCAGGGGGCTCCTACAATGAGCAGTTCTTC. It encodes CASRLPGGSYNEQFF.

The V gene is TRBV18, the J gene TRBJ2-7, with TRBD2 matching 7 bases. The CDR3 runs 13 residues. Trimming cost V 8 bases and J 3 bases; bases outside gene matches: 7. Germline CDR1 reads KGHSH; CDR2 reads LQKENI. This CDR3 is CASRGVANYEQYF. The CDR3 DNA follows: TGTGCCAGCCGGGGGGTCGCTAACTACGAGCAGTACTTC.

The chain has TRBV5-4 and TRBJ2-3; 13 bases match TRBD2. The trim removed 4 bases at V and 0 bases at J, leaving 5 bases unmatched. CDR1 and CDR2 (germline): SGHNT, YYREEE (reference sequence). The CDR3 contains 17 residues. Written as DNA, the CDR3 is TGTGCCAGCAGCGGTGGGACTAGCGGGACTAGCACAGATACGCAGTATTTT. Translation gives CASSGGTSGTSTDTQYF.

The V call is TRBV6-1, the J call TRBJ2-1; D is possibly TRBD1 (5 bases). V was cut by 1 base and J by 13 bases, with 17 bases left in between. The CDR3 length is 14 residues. The V gene's germline CDR1 is MNHNS and CDR2 SASEGT. CDR3 DNA sequence: TGTGCCAGCAGTGAAGTGGGGCCAGACTCCTTACAGTTCTTC. This translates into CASSEVGPDSLQFF.

The chain uses TRBV5-1 and TRBJ1-2; TRBD1 matches 10 bases. V shed 4 bases, J shed 5 bases, and the junction held 8 bases outside the gene matches. This CDR3 comprises 15 residues. Germline V CDR1 and CDR2: SGHRS, YFSETQ. CDR3 coding DNA: TGCGCCAGCAGCCTGGAGGGACAGGGGTTTTATGGCTACACCTTC. Residues: CASSLEGQGFYGYTF.

The CDR3 reads CASSLTGSNSPLHF. CDR3 coding DNA: TGTGCCAGCAGCCTGACAGGCAGTAATTCACCCCTCCACTTT. This chain links TRBV6-4 with TRBJ1-6, with D possibly matching TRBD1 (6 bases). The length of the CDR3 is 14 residues. Per germline, CDR1 MRHNA and CDR2 SNTAGT. V shed 6 bases and J shed 6 bases, with 12 bases lying between them.

The chain couples TRBV9 to TRBJ2-6, with TRBD1 identical over 9 bases. The J segment lost 3 bases and the V segment lost 4 bases, leaving 17 bases of the junction unmatched. There are 20 residues in the CDR3. Per germline, CDR1 SGDLS and CDR2 YYNGEE. The CDR3: CASSSRRFGTGQGGANVLTF. CDR3 nucleotide sequence: TGTGCCAGCAGCTCCCGAAGGTTCGGGACAGGGCAAGGTGGGGCCAACGTCCTGACTTTC.

J is TRBJ2-1 and V is TRBV30, with 11 bases lining up with TRBD2. This CDR3 comprises 14 residues. The germline V gene has CDR1 GTSNPN and CDR2 SVGIG (reference sequence). V lost 5 bases, J lost 12 bases, and 12 bases stayed unmatched. The chain's CDR3 is CAWFSGRAGLGQFF. The CDR3 bases are TGTGCCTGGTTTAGCGGGAGGGCGGGGCTCGGGCAGTTCTTC.

The chain joins TRBV19 to TRBJ1-5, with a weak D call TRBD1 (5 bases). Per germline, CDR1 LNHDA and CDR2 SQIVND (reference sequence). With 1 base removed from V and 6 bases from J, the gap between germline ends came to 16 bases. The CDR3 spans 16 residues. The CDR3 DNA sequence: TGTGCCAGTAGTATAGGTGGGGCGTACGAGGTTCAGCCCCAGCATTTT. Its translation is CASSIGGAYEVQPQHF. The entire variable domain, with the rest obtained from reference TRBV19 and TRBJ1-5, is as follows: DGGITQSPKYLFRKEGQNVTLSCEQNLNHDAMYWYRQDPGQGLRLIYYSQIVNDFQKGDIAEGYSVSREKKESFPLTVTSAQKNPTAFYLCASSIGGAYEVQPQHFGDGTRLSIL.

The rearrangement joins TRBV2 to TRBJ1-4; D gene unclear. V was clipped by 8 bases and J by 6 bases, with 19 bases between them. Germline CDR1 is SNHLY and CDR2 is FYNNEI. The CDR3 length is 15 residues. The CDR3 region has the DNA TGTGCCAGCCATGGAGGACGGGCTCGTTATGAAAAACTGTTTTTT. This codes for CASHGGRARYEKLFF.

This clone was seen a single time. The chain has TRBV2 and TRBJ2-7; 8 bases map to TRBD1. The CDR3 spans 12 residues. Germline V lookup: CDR1 SNHLY, CDR2 FYNNEI. After removal of 11 bases from V and 4 bases from J, the junction contained 7 bases not matched to a gene. The CDR3 nucleotides are TGTGCCGGCCAGGGGGCAGAGTACGAGCAGTACTTC. The encoded protein is CAGQGAEYEQYF.

The chain recombines TRBV5-3 with TRBJ1-3; possibly TRBD1 for D (5 bases). TRBV5-3 is classed as an ORF, of uncertain function. V was shortened by 5 bases and J by 0 bases, with 18 bases between the two germline ends. The CDR3 length is 17 residues. CDR3 nucleotide sequence: TGTGCCAGAAGGATGCCTACAGGCGTCGTCTCTGGAAACACCATATATTTT. Amino acid sequence: CARRMPTGVVSGNTIYF.

The chain couples TRBV20-1 to TRBJ2-7; the match to TRBD2 covers 9 bases. V lost 3 bases to trimming and J lost 0 bases; unmatched junction nucleotides: 15. The CDR3 is 18 amino acids. From germline, CDR1 is DFQATT and CDR2 SNEGSKA (reference sequence). As DNA, the CDR3 is TGCAGTGCTAGTACCGGGACTAGCCGAGCGAGCCGCTCCTACGAGCAGTACTTC. Its translation is CSASTGTSRASRSYEQYF.

The chain uses TRBV25-1 and TRBJ1-2, with 9 nucleotides matching TRBD1. The CDR3 spans 12 residues. J gave up 7 bases and V 6 bases, and 3 bases lay outside the gene matches. Per germline, CDR1 MGHDK and CDR2 SYGVNS. The CDR3 here is CASRGQGGGYTF. The CDR3, as DNA: TGTGCCAGCAGGGGACAGGGAGGTGGCTACACCTTC.

Points on this clone: A junction boundary mismatches the germline segment, possibly from a read error. The chain employs TRBV7-7 and TRBJ2-1; 10 positions agree with TRBD1. Germline loops: CDR1 SSHAT, CDR2 FNYEAQ (reference sequence). The CDR3 spans 15 residues. The CDR3 DNA reads TGTGCTAGCAGCGCCGGGACAGGGGTGCACAATGAGCAGTTCTTC. Encoded protein: CASSAGTGVHNEQFF.

V is TRBV18 and J is TRBJ1-1; 9 bases are shared with TRBD1. The CDR3 is 16 residues long. V lost 1 base to trimming and J lost 7 bases; unmatched junction nucleotides: 10. Germline V gene data show CDR1 as KGHSH and CDR2 as LQKENI. The CDR3: CASSPLLGQGPREAFF. The CDR3 DNA follows: TGTGCCAGCTCACCACTACTCGGACAGGGGCCGCGTGAAGCTTTCTTT.

The chain joins TRBV30 to TRBJ1-1; D not certain. V was pared by 2 bases and J by 2 bases, with 6 bases between. CDR3 size: 12 residues. Germline CDR1 is GTSNPN and CDR2 is SVGIG (reference sequence). CDR3 region: CAWSFSNTEAFF. Here the CDR3 DNA reads TGTGCCTGGAGTTTTAGTAACACTGAAGCTTTCTTT.